These T cell receptor beta chains were read from a single sample in a study of PD-L1 blockade in urothelial cancer. This table comes from immunoSEQ multiplex PCR, and its TCRdb copy is limited to in-frame clones, with some not included. The data contain under 150,000 clones, 75% to 90% of them singletons. The sequencing used PBMCs, collected around atezolizumab (anti-PD-L1) treatment. Source of these receptors: a man in his sixties with urothelial cancer. Each CDR3 is given with its conserved first and last residue. The D gene is left open where the match is weak. Clone size is shown for a subset of rows, as once, few, many or a class of expanded clone.

D,J,V,size,CDR3,DNA
TRBD2,TRBJ2-7,TRBV13,-,CASSRFLAGGAYEQYF,TGTGCCAGCAGTCGTTTCTTAGCGGGAGGGGCCTACGAGCAGTACTTC
-,TRBJ1-2,TRBV18,-,CASSPLDAVLGYGYTF,TGTGCCAGCTCACCCCTTGACGCAGTCCTCGGGTATGGCTACACCTTC
TRBD1,TRBJ1-5,TRBV5-1,-,CASSLDGQDNQPQHF,TGCGCCAGCAGCTTGGATGGACAGGACAATCAGCCCCAGCATTTT
-,TRBJ2-1,TRBV6-5,-,CASSPDTSSYNEQFF,TGTGCCAGCAGCCCCGACACCAGCTCCTACAATGAGCAGTTCTTC
TRBD1,TRBJ2-7,TRBV7-3,-,CASSVDRGPYEQYF,TGTGCCAGCAGCGTCGACAGGGGGCCCTACGAGCAGTACTTC
TRBD2,TRBJ2-3,TRBV6-5,-,CASRAGGYTDTQYF,TGTGCCAGCAGGGCCGGGGGGTACACAGATACGCAGTATTTT
-,TRBJ2-3,TRBV10-1,-,CASRDQGKRTDTQYF,TGCGCCAGCAGGGATCAGGGAAAACGCACAGATACGCAGTATTTT
TRBD1,TRBJ1-5,TRBV7-8,-,CASSNRGNQPQHF,TGTGCCAGCAGCAACAGGGGAAATCAGCCCCAGCATTTT
-,TRBJ1-1,TRBV20-1,-,CRGGEAFF,TGCCGCGGGGGGGAAGCTTTCTTT
TRBD1,TRBJ1-3,TRBV6-6,-,CASRKLGQVPGNTIYF,TGTGCCAGCAGAAAATTAGGACAGGTTCCTGGAAACACCATATATTTT
-,TRBJ1-5,TRBV9,-,CASSVNPDSNQPQHF,TGTGCCAGCAGCGTAAATCCAGATAGCAATCAGCCCCAGCATTTT
-,TRBJ1-5,TRBV29-1,few,CSVDGEGNQPQHF,TGCAGCGTTGATGGGGAGGGCAATCAGCCCCAGCATTTT
TRBD1,TRBJ2-2,TRBV7-2,-,CASSLGGTGVRGELFF,TGTGCCAGCAGCTTAGGCGGGACAGGGGTACGAGGGGAGCTGTTTTTT
-,TRBJ1-5,TRBV28,-,CARSRGTSNQPQHF,TGTGCCAGGTCTAGGGGAACTAGCAATCAGCCCCAGCATTTT
-,TRBJ2-1,TRBV7-8,-,CASSTTTRVHSRGQFF,TGTGCCAGCAGCACCACCACCAGGGTCCACTCACGCGGGCAGTTCTTC
TRBD1,TRBJ1-4,TRBV6-1,few,CASSERQGGREKLFF,TGTGCCAGCAGTGAAAGACAGGGTGGAAGGGAAAAACTGTTTTTT
TRBD1,TRBJ1-4,TRBV7-2,once,CASSSRGANEKLFF,TGTGCCAGCAGCTCCAGGGGGGCTAATGAAAAACTGTTTTTT
TRBD1,TRBJ2-7,TRBV7-3,-,CASSLDRGSDEQYF,TGTGCCAGCAGCCTTGACAGGGGCTCGGACGAGCAGTACTTC
TRBD2,TRBJ2-7,TRBV19,-,CASSASGTSGQPYEQYF,TGTGCCAGTAGTGCCTCGGGGACTAGCGGGCAACCCTACGAGCAGTACTTC
-,TRBJ2-3,TRBV6-1,-,CASSGRVSGVPTDTQYF,TGTGCCAGCAGTGGGAGGGTCTCGGGGGTTCCCACAGATACGCAGTATTTT
TRBD2,TRBJ2-3,TRBV6-6,-,CASSYGSGTTTDTQYF,TGTGCCAGCAGTTACGGTTCGGGGACTACCACAGATACGCAGTATTTT
-,TRBJ1-4,TRBV28,-,CASSLNGGVVEKLFF,TGTGCCAGCAGTTTAAACGGGGGGGTGGTTGAAAAACTGTTTTTT
-,TRBJ1-2,TRBV18,-,CASSALQLWPGDYGYTF,TGTGCCAGCTCCGCGTTACAGCTGTGGCCGGGGGACTATGGCTACACCTTC
-,TRBJ1-3,TRBV5-1,-,CASSGSTGSSGNTIYF,TGCGCCAGCAGCGGGTCGACAGGCAGCTCTGGAAACACCATATATTTT
-,TRBJ1-2,TRBV19,-,CASSMRTATNYGYTF,TGTGCCAGTAGTATGCGGACAGCTACCAACTATGGCTACACCTTC
-,TRBJ2-1,TRBV28,-,CASSSGTALGNNEQFF,TGTGCCAGCAGTTCCGGGACTGCCTTGGGGAACAATGAGCAGTTCTTC
TRBD1,TRBJ1-2,TRBV6-6,-,CASSFGGDRVNYGYTF,TGTGCCAGCAGTTTCGGGGGTGACAGGGTTAACTATGGCTACACCTTC
TRBD1,TRBJ1-4,TRBV23-1,-,CASSQSNRGVREKLFF,TGCGCCAGCAGTCAATCGAACAGGGGGGTCCGTGAAAAACTGTTTTTT
TRBD1,TRBJ1-1,TRBV2,-,CASSGWTGITEAFF,TGTGCCAGCAGTGGCTGGACAGGGATTACTGAAGCTTTCTTT
-,TRBJ1-2,TRBV27,-,CASSPLDSYGYTF,TGTGCCAGCAGTCCGCTCGACAGCTATGGCTACACCTTC
TRBD2,TRBJ2-5,TRBV5-4,-,CASSFRSGGEETQYF,TGTGCCAGCAGCTTCCGTAGCGGGGGTGAAGAGACCCAGTACTTC
TRBD1,TRBJ1-5,TRBV7-3,-,CASSAAGQGDSNQPQHF,TGTGCCAGCAGCGCAGCAGGACAGGGCGATAGCAATCAGCCCCAGCATTTT
-,TRBJ2-6,TRBV28,-,CASSLGLSGANVLTF,TGTGCCAGCAGTTTGGGCCTCTCTGGGGCCAACGTCCTGACTTTC
TRBD1,TRBJ2-1,TRBV5-1,-,CASSLAGTGIFF,TGCGCCAGCAGCTTGGCCGGGACAGGGATATTCTTC
-,TRBJ1-3,TRBV5-4,-,CASSTRGSGNTIYF,TGTGCCAGCAGCACCCGGGGGTCTGGAAACACCATATATTTT
-,TRBJ2-5,TRBV6-5,-,CASSTGRETQYF,TGTGCCAGCAGTACAGGGCGGGAGACCCAGTACTTC
-,TRBJ2-1,TRBV6-6,-,CASRGGNYNEQFF,TGTGCCAGCAGGGGCGGGAACTACAATGAGCAGTTCTTC
TRBD1,TRBJ1-2,TRBV6-1,-,CASSDNPGTGINYGYTF,TGTGCCAGCAGTGATAACCCCGGGACAGGGATTAACTATGGCTACACCTTC
TRBD2,TRBJ2-5,TRBV28,-,CASRTTSGVQETQYF,TGTGCCAGCAGGACGACTAGCGGGGTCCAAGAGACCCAGTACTTC
TRBD1,TRBJ2-7,TRBV7-3,-,CASSSDRGGEQYF,TGTGCCAGCAGTTCGGACAGGGGTGGGGAGCAGTACTTC
-,TRBJ1-5,TRBV6-1,-,CASSRETDQPQHF,TGTGCCAGCAGTAGAGAGACAGATCAGCCCCAGCATTTT
-,TRBJ2-1,TRBV7-3,-,CASSFGSRMNNEQFF,TGTGCCAGCAGCTTCGGTTCCAGGATGAACAATGAGCAGTTCTTC
TRBD2,TRBJ2-7,TRBV6-5,-,CAISGAGGGPFEQYF,TGTGCCATCAGTGGCGCGGGGGGAGGGCCTTTCGAGCAGTACTTC
-,TRBJ2-7,TRBV2,-,CASSRDYYEQYF,TGTGCCAGCAGCAGGGATTACTACGAGCAGTACTTC